This T cell receptor (beta chain) stems from a study of regulatory T cells in long-lasting Graves disease. In germline, CDR1 is GTSNPN, CDR2 SVGIG (reference sequence). This CDR3 is built from 13 residues. Trimming stripped 0 bases from V and 1 base from J, with 6 bases between. To make TCR beta libraries, researchers used iRepertoire HTBI primers and Arm-PCR of CDR3 regions. Source study methods: Taken together, the samples had 60 or so TRBV and 15 or so TRBJ segments identified. TCRdb re-analysed the multiplex PCR reads in MiXCR, keeping a single row per CDR3 protein. The V and J calls were determined by TCRdb, not by the authors. In the table there are 560,000 or so distinct CDR3 sequences, roughly 15% of which are singletons. General observations from the study: There was favoring of TRBV28, TRBJ1-2 and TRBJ2-5 in persistent disease. A limited number of samples was an acknowledged limitation.

This clonotype has at least ten counts. What it binds is unknown. Time point reported: newly diagnosed GD, antithyroid drugs for less than 3 months. The authors made the TCR library using RNA they extracted from PBMCs. In addition, the sample was reused for a study of T cells in Graves' hyperthyroidism and ophthalmopathy. From that paper: In patients aged 18 to 65, hyperthyroidism was newly diagnosed, with duration under 2 months.

The sample in question was peripheral blood mononuclear cells (PBMCs), obtained at new diagnosis, from a patient treated with antithyroid drugs. This clonotype was sampled from a man younger than 35 with Graves disease. The rearrangement joins TRBV30 to TRBJ1-1; D not certain. In nucleotides, the CDR3 is TGTGCCTGGAGTGTACAAACGAACACTGAAGCTTTCTTT. Translation gives CAWSVQTNTEAFF.